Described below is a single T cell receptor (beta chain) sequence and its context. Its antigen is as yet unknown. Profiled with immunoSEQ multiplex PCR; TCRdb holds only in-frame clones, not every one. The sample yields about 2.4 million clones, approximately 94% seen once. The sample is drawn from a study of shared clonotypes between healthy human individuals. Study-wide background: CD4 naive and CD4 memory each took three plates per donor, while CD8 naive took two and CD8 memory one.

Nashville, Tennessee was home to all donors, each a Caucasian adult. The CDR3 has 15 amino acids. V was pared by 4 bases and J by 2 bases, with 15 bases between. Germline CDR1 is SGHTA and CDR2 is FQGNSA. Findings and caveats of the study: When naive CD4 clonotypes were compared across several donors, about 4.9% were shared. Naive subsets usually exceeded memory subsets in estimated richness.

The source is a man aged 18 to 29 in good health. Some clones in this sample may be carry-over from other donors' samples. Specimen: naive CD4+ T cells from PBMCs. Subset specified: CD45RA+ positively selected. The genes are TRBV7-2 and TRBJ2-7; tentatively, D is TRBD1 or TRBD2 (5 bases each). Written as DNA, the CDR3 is TGTGCCAGCAGCTCTGGGGACGGCGCCCCCTACGAGCAGTACTTC. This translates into CASSSGDGAPYEQYF.